Listed here is a single TCR beta chain. No cognate antigen has been identified for it. The sample holds no much larger clone one base away, and base qualities are not on file. This sample was included in a study of cytomegalovirus exposure and HLA in healthy donors listed by TCRdb under 2017. About the investigation overall: An earlier analysis of more than 550 of the donors reported approximately 300 Gb of sequence data and 100 million to 120 million unique TCR beta sequences obtained from some 170 million T cells. Donor age, sex, ethnicity and CMV serostatus were compiled together with the repertoire data. A later analysis re-examined previously published TCR beta repertoires from just over 650 donors and added high-resolution HLA genotyping to investigate patterns of TCR occurrence. The study aimed to test whether signatures of past pathogen exposure could be identified by cataloging public T cell receptors. The number of donors typed differed by locus, with about 629-630 for A, B, C, DRB1 and DQB1, approximately 500 for DQA1, approximately 570 for DPA1, and around 460 for DPB1. Class I and class II HLA loci were covered by the typing at four-digit resolution. In an earlier analysis of 587 of the donors, high-throughput TCR beta sequencing was used to judge whether each TCR beta V gene segment behaved as functional or pseudogenic. Of the roughly 390 genotyped donors, roughly 85% fell in the genetic ancestry cluster associated with self-reported Caucasian donors. Because of strong linkage in the cohort, roughly 5 DR-DQ haplotypes were treated as single units for association and clustering. Every repertoire in the discovery cohort had been generated on one and the same sequencing platform. Rather than drawing on any new phenotypic data, the later analysis identified candidate immune exposures from TCR beta sequences and the way those sequences occurred across donors. About 280 gigabases of sequencing data and around 80 million unique TCR sequences made up an early release that covered approximately 700 HLA-typed donors. High-throughput TCR immunosequencing, statistical association of individual TCRs with disease status, and machine learning were combined to predict cytomegalovirus infection status. Along with the roughly 700-subject first cohort, a separate validation cohort of around 110 different subjects was used. Using immunosequencing, the study profiled T cell repertoires from around 670 subjects and related those repertoires to cytomegalovirus serostatus. Among some 410 genotyped donors of the cohort, an average of about 240,000 unique TCR beta nucleotide sequences were sequenced per donor, roughly 20% of them non-productive. In a later genetic analysis, genome-wide SNP genotypes for 398 of the 666 donors were used, and that subset was treated as a discovery cohort.

The cohort comprised some 700 healthy bone marrow donors. At the time of sampling, every cohort member was nominally healthy, though immune exposures that went unrecorded were likely present. The donor tested CMV seronegative, placing the donor among the 350 to 400 seronegative members of the cohort. Every donor gave a peripheral blood sample, and the peripheral blood mononuclear cells from that sample were used for TCR beta sequencing. The Qiagen DNeasy Blood Extraction Kit was used to extract genomic DNA from the blood cell samples. Findings and caveats that apply to the study as a whole: Presence/absence analyses assumed roughly uniform sequencing depth across donors, an assumption that may not hold. The study gave a list of roughly 150 TCR beta chains associated with cytomegalovirus. Correlated functional status among segregating V segments might be attributable to linkage disequilibrium, but an unknown experimental factor could not be ruled out. In a later analysis, the rate of TCR association differed among HLA loci, with DRB1 alleles having the most associated TCRs and HLA-C alleles having the fewest. In vitro tests confirmed that a few of the cytomegalovirus-associated TCR beta chains recognize cytomegalovirus antigens. An association between a missense DCLRE1C variant and V-gene and J-gene trimming of TCR beta chains was found in a later genetic analysis and replicated in an independent cohort. The classifier was reported to diagnose cytomegalovirus status with high specificity and sensitivity in both the original and validation cohorts. A later analysis found that most CMV-associated TCR beta chains appeared HLA-restricted, with HLA associations seemingly driven largely by CMV exposure. When HLA alleles, especially DR and DQ, strongly co-occurred, TCR associations were difficult to assign to individual alleles. A further reported finding was that TCR beta sequences accurately predicted the HLA-A and HLA-B alleles for most subjects in the first cohort. At a false discovery rate of 0.05, a later analysis linked about 16,000 TCR beta sequences to specific HLA alleles. It was suggested by the authors that the approach could potentially be generalized to other disease states and immunological phenotypes. Across donors, most TCR sequences were observed very rarely, whereas some public TCRs were present in many individuals. Because counts were too low, about 18 rarely observed V segments, including chromosome 9 orphons, were excluded from the earlier analysis of 587 of the donors. In a later analysis, several top co-occurrence clusters were reported to appear linked to parvovirus B19, influenza, CMV and Epstein-Barr virus. In an earlier analysis of roughly 560 of the donors, most TCR beta V segments were observed in productive rearrangements about 87% or about 30% of the time, broadly matching IMGT annotations. The only immune exposure information available for the cohort was CMV serostatus. A later analysis found that HLA-associated TCR beta chains were more clonally expanded and had lower generation probabilities than equally common non-associated chains. Because some donors lacked HLA typing at each locus, the association tests relied only on the typed subset. In a later genetic analysis, fewer N-insertions in productive TCRs were reported among donors in an Asian-associated ancestry cluster than the roughly 700-donor mean. A cluster of highly shared sequence variants was judged likely to represent a technical artifact of the sequencing pipeline. The cohort was sequenced for TCR beta chains only, and without alpha or paired-chain data the features that could be detected were limited.

Library generation was performed with the immunoSEQ multiplex PCR assay. A mixture of 60 forward primers for TCR Vbeta segments and 13 reverse primers for TCR Jbeta segments was used in the multiplex PCR. The CDR3 region of rearranged TCR beta genes was amplified from genomic DNA with a multiplex PCR assay. Amplified TCR beta libraries were sequenced as 87-base-pair reads on the Illumina HiSeq System. Per the source publication's procedure: In a later analysis, some 80 million unique TCR beta chains were counted across the 666 repertoires, and roughly 11 million of these chains were shared by at least two donors. Raw reads were error-corrected and collapsed into unique sequences by a nearest-neighbor algorithm in which closely related sequences were merged to remove PCR and sequencing errors. To assign V, D and J gene segments, CDR3 sequences were aligned to IMGT reference sequences. For a sequence to be retained, at least a six-nucleotide match to both a V gene segment and a J gene segment was required. A rearrangement counted as productive if the CDR3 had no stop codons and remained in frame with V and J, and every other rearrangement counted as non-productive. Following IMGT convention, CDR3 was defined as the stretch from the second conserved V-encoded cysteine to the conserved J-encoded phenylalanine. Sequences without an unambiguous match to a single V gene segment were excluded from the earlier analysis of almost 600 of the donors. In an earlier analysis of 587 of the donors, V segments were called functional above 56.7% productive rearrangements and were called segregating when the between-donor standard deviation exceeded 5%. A statistical classification framework was built to diagnose cytomegalovirus status from the catalog of TCR beta chain sequences. In a later analysis, TCR nucleotide sequences were compared against IMGT/GENE-DB human TR gene sequences so that V and J genes could be assigned. In a later analysis, CDR3 sequences and most-parsimonious VDJ recombination scenarios were assigned using the TCRdist pipeline. In a later analysis, each TCR beta chain was defined by its CDR3 amino acid sequence together with its V-gene family, and reads lacking a unique V-gene family were excluded. In a later analysis, fewer than 600 highly shared, low-generation-probability nucleotide sequences were removed to address suspected cross-contamination and a sequencing artifact. For each public chain, a later analysis derived a clonal expansion index from normalized ranks of inferred template counts within each repertoire. In a later analysis, generation probabilities were computed with a VDJ recombination model fitted to out-of-frame rearrangements, and the resulting probabilities were checked against IGoR. A later analysis scored TCR-TCR, TCR-HLA and TCR-CMV co-occurrence with hypergeometric tests, applying a repertoire-size bias correction to TCR pairs. A later analysis estimated false discovery rates by permuting HLA or CMV assignments 20 times. In a later analysis, co-occurring TCRs were grouped using DBSCAN, with TCRdist sequence similarity added in when clustering inside HLA-allele-positive subsets. Repertoires with fewer than 30,000 or more than 120,000 public chains were left out of co-occurrence clustering, as were about five repertoires with anomalous nucleotide sharing. Here the immuneACCESS table is served through TCRdb, limited to in-frame sequences with V and J called. Missing clones are a known gap in these copies; in checked studies unresolved V genes cover under half, and the rest lacks a known reason. Clonal size and the V and J genes are those of that table, whereas D and trimming came from the DNA. The sample table records roughly 120,000 clones; around 73% of these occur just once. Approximately 8.4% of the sample belongs to the ten largest clones.

Sequenced input: PBMCs. The receptor's source is a man in his forties or fifties in good health and CMV-seronegative.

The CDR3 has the sequence CASSPPVTGPIHEQYF. Read as DNA, the sequence is TGTGCCAGCAGCCCGCCCGTCACAGGGCCAATCCACGAGCAGTACTTC. The rearrangement joined TRBV12-1 to TRBJ2-7; the D call in the table, TRBD1, was not verified against the DNA. TRBV12-1 has pseudogene status. From its cysteine to its phenylalanine, the CDR3 spans 16 amino acids. The only DNA kept is the CDR3, 48 bases in frame from the first base.